Listed here are 20 T cell receptor beta chains from one sample, sequenced in a study of blood T cell repertoires in COVID-19. Clones were sequenced by immunoSEQ multiplex PCR, and TCRdb holds only the in-frame ones, with some missing. This table has around 220,000 clones, under 85% appearing once. The sample taken for sequencing was peripheral blood. These receptors were obtained from a woman older than 75 with COVID-19, enrolled during active disease.

CDR3 protein: CASTVRGTGGYNEQFF. DNA of the CDR3: TGTGCCAGCACTGTTAGGGGGACAGGGGGCTACAATGAGCAGTTCTTC. The V gene is TRBV25-1, the J gene TRBJ2-1, with 11 nucleotides matching TRBD1. The germline V gene encodes CDR1 MGHDK and CDR2 SYGVNS. V trimming: 7 bases; J trimming: 3 bases; junction bases outside the gene matches: 8. CDR3 length: 16 residues.

The CDR3 nucleotides read TGTGCCAGCAGTCAACCGGGACACACCTACGAGCAGTACTTC. This codes for CASSQPGHTYEQYF. This chain joins TRBV6-5 and TRBJ2-7, with D maybe TRBD1 (6 bases). Trimming left V 5 bases short and J 2 bases short, with 13 bases between. The CDR3 has 14 amino acids. Germline CDR1 reads MNHEY; CDR2 reads SVGAGI.

The chain has TRBV6-1 and TRBJ1-2; no reliable D call. Germline-derived CDR1 and CDR2 are MNHNS and SASEGT. The V end was cut by 1 base, the J end by 8 bases, with 20 bases between. The CDR3 spans 16 residues. CDR3 region: CASSEDGEYLLRGYTF. The CDR3 bases are TGTGCCAGCAGTGAAGACGGAGAGTACCTCTTGCGGGGCTACACCTTC.

This clone appeared once. The CDR3 reads CATSRGQGNRAQHF. CDR3 in DNA: TGTGCCACCAGCAGAGGGCAGGGAAATAGGGCCCAGCATTTT. V is TRBV15 and J is TRBJ1-5, with D possibly TRBD1 on 5 matching bases. The CDR3 covers 14 residues. CDR1 is LNHNV and CDR2 is YYDKDF in the germline V gene (reference sequence). Trimming pared 1 base from V and 11 bases from J, leaving 15 bases between.

The chain combines TRBV5-1 with TRBJ1-2, with D maybe TRBD1 (5 bases). CDR1 and CDR2 from the germline V gene are SGHRS and YFSETQ. This CDR3 is built from 16 residues. The germline V and J ends were trimmed by 0 bases and 0 bases, with 12 bases remaining between them. The CDR3 here is CASSLGGSGTNYGYTF. The CDR3 nucleotides read TGCGCCAGCAGCTTGGGTGGGTCAGGGACTAACTATGGCTACACCTTC.

This chain uses TRBV10-1 with TRBJ2-3; perhaps TRBD2 as D (6 bases). Germline V CDR1 and CDR2: WNHNN, SYGVQD (reference sequence). The CDR3 length is 12 residues. V lost 5 bases and J 6 bases, leaving 9 bases between the germline ends. The CDR3 loop reads CASSPGRDTQYF. CDR3 bases: TGCGCCAGCAGTCCGGGGAGGGATACGCAGTATTTT.

This chain joins TRBV6-5 and TRBJ1-1; tentatively, D is TRBD1 (5 bases). Trimming took off 7 bases at V and 5 bases at J, with 8 bases between the two ends. The CDR3 has 11 residues. The germline gives CDR1 MNHEY, CDR2 SVGAGI. As DNA, the CDR3 is TGTGCCAGCACGCGGGGGACTGAAGCTTTCTTT. Residues: CASTRGTEAFF.

J is TRBJ2-2 and V is TRBV7-2; TRBD1 agrees at 9 bases. The CDR3 covers 15 residues. Germline trimming cut 6 bases from V and 6 bases from J; bases unmatched to any gene: 8. Germline CDR1 and CDR2: SGHTA and FQGNSA. The CDR3 region is CASSPGDRDAGELFF. The CDR3 DNA is TGTGCCAGCAGTCCTGGGGACAGGGACGCCGGGGAGCTGTTTTTT.

This chain links TRBV29-1 with TRBJ1-2; tentative D call: TRBD1 (5 bases). This CDR3 is built from 12 residues. CDR1 is SQVTM and CDR2 is ANQGSEA in the germline V gene. V lost 2 bases and J 7 bases, leaving 11 bases between the germline ends. This CDR3 is CSVESGQGGYTF. CDR3 DNA sequence: TGCAGCGTTGAAAGTGGGCAGGGTGGCTACACCTTC. The full variable domain, its missing parts supplied by reference TRBV29-1 and TRBJ1-2, is SAVISQKPSRDICQRGTSLTIQCQVDSQVTMMFWYRQQPGQSLTLIATANQGSEATYESGFVIDKFPISRPNLTFSTLTVSNMSPEDSSIYLCSVESGQGGYTFGSGTRLTVV.

This chain links TRBV19 with TRBJ1-6, with TRBD1 matching over 10 bases. The V gene end was trimmed by 2 bases and the J gene end by 10 bases; junction bases not matched to a gene: 17. The CDR3 contains 19 residues. CDR1 is LNHDA and CDR2 is SQIVND in the germline V gene (reference sequence). DNA for the CDR3: TGTGCCAGTAGTATAAGGGTCACGACCGTGGACAGGGGGAAGTCACCCCTCCACTTT. It specifies CASSIRVTTVDRGKSPLHF.

The chain carries TRBV2 and TRBJ1-1; D is unclear. V lost 5 bases and J 2 bases, leaving 9 bases between the germline ends. The CDR3 is 13 amino acids. In germline, CDR1 is SNHLY, CDR2 FYNNEI. The chain's CDR3 is CASSREINTEAFF. The DNA for the CDR3 is TGTGCCAGCAGTAGGGAGATCAACACTGAAGCTTTCTTT.

The chain carries TRBV6-5 and TRBJ2-7; D unclear. Trimming left V 8 bases short and J 1 base short, with 12 bases between. Per germline, CDR1 MNHEY and CDR2 SVGAGI. The CDR3 is made up of 13 amino acids. CDR3 coding DNA: TGTGCCAGCGTCGACGGCGGATCCTACGAGCAGTACTTC. Its translation is CASVDGGSYEQYF.

This clone was seen just once. The rearrangement links TRBV29-1 to TRBJ1-2, with 8 positions matching TRBD1. Per germline, CDR1 SQVTM and CDR2 ANQGSEA. Unmatched junction bases numbered 4, after V lost 6 bases and J lost 4 bases. The CDR3 covers 12 residues. CDR3: CSVRTGTYGYTF. The CDR3 region has the DNA TGCAGCGTAAGGACAGGGACCTATGGCTACACCTTC.

This clone was observed a handful of times. This sequence joins TRBV18 and TRBJ2-1; 7 bases match TRBD1. The CDR3 sequence is 16 residues long. CDR1 KGHSH and CDR2 LQKENI come from the germline V gene. J was trimmed by 6 bases and V by 5 bases; bases with no gene match: 13. The CDR3 spells CASSVTGVSFFNEQFF. CDR3 sequence (DNA): TGTGCCAGCTCAGTAACAGGGGTATCCTTTTTCAATGAGCAGTTCTTC.

The rearrangement joins TRBV7-8 to TRBJ1-5, with 7 bases lining up with TRBD1. The CDR3 covers 13 residues. The germline gives CDR1 SGHVS, CDR2 FQNEAQ. The V and J ends lost 5 bases and 6 bases, in that order; junction bases with no gene match: 4. CDR3 sequence (DNA): TGTGCCAGCAGCGGGCCAGGGGGTCAGCCCCAGCATTTT. Encoded protein: CASSGPGGQPQHF.

The gene calls are TRBV12-1 and TRBJ2-3; no DNA check was done on the table's D call, TRBD2. TRBV12-1 is marked as a pseudogene. The CDR3 loop spans 16 amino acids. DNA of the CDR3: TGTGCCAGCAGCTTTTGGCTAGCCGGTTCCGAAGATACGCAGTATTTT. Amino acids: CASSFWLAGSEDTQYF.

The chain recombines TRBV4-1 with TRBJ2-7; D gene uncertain. The germline V gene has CDR1 MGHRA and CDR2 YSYEKL. This CDR3 has 14 residues. V was cut by 4 bases and J by 2 bases, with 12 bases left in between. The CDR3 DNA reads as TGCGCCAGCAGCCCGTCGCAGGTAGCCTACGAGCAGTACTTC. It yields the protein CASSPSQVAYEQYF.

This chain connects TRBV7-6 to TRBJ1-1; unclear D gene. Germline lookup yields CDR1 SGHVS and CDR2 FNYEAQ. The CDR3 totals 16 residues. The V end was cut by 0 bases, the J end by 6 bases, with 17 bases between. CDR3 sequence reads: CASSLATRRLSPEAFF. CDR3 sequence (DNA): TGTGCCAGCAGCTTAGCTACTAGGCGGTTGAGCCCTGAAGCTTTCTTT.

This clone occurred a few times. The gene calls are TRBV20-1 and TRBJ1-3; maybe TRBD1 (5 bases). This CDR3 comprises 16 residues. The V end was cut by 3 bases, the J end by 4 bases, with 19 bases between. In germline, CDR1 is DFQATT, CDR2 SNEGSKA (reference sequence). The CDR3: CSASVQGRSGGNTIYF. The CDR3 nucleotides read TGCAGTGCTAGTGTCCAGGGCAGATCCGGGGGAAACACCATATATTTT.

This rearrangement joins TRBV28 to TRBJ2-7, with TRBD2 matching 8 bases. J was trimmed by 0 bases and V by 8 bases; bases with no gene match: 3. This CDR3 spans 13 amino acids. From germline, CDR1 is MDHEN and CDR2 SYDVKM. Here the CDR3 reads CASYSGNSYEQYF. CDR3 DNA sequence: TGTGCCAGCTATAGCGGGAACTCCTACGAGCAGTACTTC. Full variable domain (remainder filled in from reference TRBV28 and TRBJ2-7): DVKVTQSSRYLVKRTGEKVFLECVQDMDHENMFWYRQDPGLGLRLIYFSYDVKMKEKGDIPEGYSVSREKKERFSLILESASTNQTSMYLCASYSGNSYEQYFGPGTRLTVT.